Shown below are 26 T cell receptor beta chains from a single sample sequenced in a study of low-dose radiotherapy and immunotherapy resistance in tumors (dated by TCRdb to 2022 to 2024). The time point tag for this specimen amounts to: before trial treatment. Reads for this sample came from an Illumina HiSeq 2500. First-strand cDNA was synthesized with Superscript III and a set of TRAV- and TRBV-specific primers, covering both TCRalpha and TCRbeta chains. A roughly 18-cycle PCR with Phusion amplified the TCRs, pairing a constant-region primer with the adapter that was attached to the V primers. The public reads were quality trimmed at Q25 with fastp and then assembled into clones with MiXCR by TCRdb, keeping productive beta chains. Each CDR3 protein appears once, grouped with its most common genes and DNA. This sample holds under 95,000 distinct CDR3 sequences; 15% to 20% were observed only once. The ten largest account for about 2.8% of the sample.

Here the sequenced sample was PBMCs, taken before treatment. The receptors stem from a male donor with prostate cancer.

This clonotype was observed many times. The J gene is TRBJ1-5, the V gene TRBV6-6; 8 bases are a match to TRBD1. V lost 6 bases, J lost 8 bases, and 6 bases stayed unmatched. This CDR3 comprises 13 residues. Germline lookup yields CDR1 MNHNY and CDR2 SVGAGI (reference sequence). For the CDR3, the DNA is TGTGCCAGCAGAATACAGGGGGAAGAGCCCCAGCATTTT. Protein sequence: CASRIQGEEPQHF.

There are many counts of this clonotype. The CDR3 DNA is TGTGCCAGTAGTATAGGCCCGGGCGCTGGCGTGGATACGCAGTATTTT. The encoded protein is CASSIGPGAGVDTQYF. The chain couples TRBV19 to TRBJ2-3; D uncertain. The CDR3 has 16 amino acids. Germline V gene sequence: CDR1 LNHDA, CDR2 SQIVND (reference sequence). The V end was cut by 1 base, the J end by 6 bases, with 17 bases between.

This clonotype was detected ten times or more. The chain links TRBV6-2 or TRBV6-3 to TRBJ2-2; D is unresolved. This CDR3 is built from 15 residues. The germline V gene encodes CDR1 MNHEY and CDR2 SVGEGT. V was clipped by 8 bases and J by 2 bases, with 15 bases between them. CDR3 nucleotide sequence: TGTGCCAGCGGTAAGCGCGACTCTAACACCGGGGAGCTGTTTTTT. Encoded protein: CASGKRDSNTGELFF.

As regards this clonotype: The limits of the CDR3 on the DNA are not certain, so only TCRdb's listed CDR3 is given. V and J are TRBV12-3 or TRBV12-4 and TRBJ2-2; TRBD1, as called in the table, went unchecked against the DNA. Including both end residues, the CDR3 is 15 amino acids long. The CDR3: CAIPGGGDTGELFFF.

This clonotype was picked up many times. The rearrangement joins TRBV23-1 to TRBJ2-4; D might be TRBD1 (5 bases). TRBV23-1 is reported as an ORF; its role is uncertain. The CDR3 loop spans 14 amino acids. V shed 7 bases and J shed 2 bases, with 12 bases lying between them. The CDR3 DNA is TGCGCCAGCATTCCAGGGCAAACCAAAAACATTCAGTACTTC. It encodes CASIPGQTKNIQYF.

This clonotype was seen at least ten times. This chain connects TRBV6-2 or TRBV6-3 to TRBJ2-3; D may be TRBD2 (5 bases). Germline V CDR1 and CDR2: MNHEY, SVGEGT. The V end lost 5 bases, the J end lost 5 bases, and 17 bases lay between the germline ends. This CDR3 has 15 amino acids. DNA for the CDR3: TGTGCCAGCAGTACCGACCTGGGGAGCCTAGATACGCAGTATTTT. The encoded protein is CASSTDLGSLDTQYF.

In its sample, this clonotype was seen many times. The chain is built from TRBV12-3 or TRBV12-4 and TRBJ2-1, with TRBD1 as a possible D gene (6 bases). The V and J ends lost 4 bases and 8 bases respectively, with 18 bases between them. The CDR3 sequence is 15 residues long. The CDR3 bases are TGTGCCAGCAGTTCGGCCCGACAGGAACGTGATGAGCAGTTCTTC. It codes for CASSSARQERDEQFF.

This chain uses TRBV7-2 with TRBJ2-7; a weak D match, TRBD1 (5 bases). The V and J ends lost 5 bases and 2 bases respectively, with 19 bases between them. Germline CDR1 and CDR2: SGHTA and FQGNSA. This CDR3 comprises 16 residues. CDR3 sequence (DNA): TGTGCCAGCAGCCCCCTCTTGGGGCTGGGAACCTACGAGCAGTACTTC. It codes for CASSPLLGLGTYEQYF.

In this sample, this clonotype turned up many times. CDR3 DNA: TGTGCCAGCAGCGTACAAGAGGGGAGCGAAGCTTTCTTT. Translated, it gives CASSVQEGSEAFF. The chain has TRBV9 and TRBJ1-1; perhaps TRBD1 as D (5 bases). The CDR3 runs to 13 residues. Germline V lookup: CDR1 SGDLS, CDR2 YYNGEE. Deletions cut 1 base from V and 8 bases from J, with 12 bases between.

This clonotype was recorded a few times. The chain has TRBV5-3 and TRBJ1-5; D not certain. TRBV5-3 is reported as an ORF; its role is uncertain. The CDR3 spans 14 residues. With 8 bases removed from V and 7 bases from J, the gap between germline ends came to 19 bases. CDR3 amino acids: CASSRMSSSQPQHF. The CDR3 DNA reads as TGTGCCAGCAGCCGGATGTCGAGCAGCCAGCCCCAGCATTTT.

This clonotype was recorded once. The limits of the CDR3 on the DNA are not certain, so only TCRdb's listed CDR3 is given. The chain combines TRBV7-2 with TRBJ2-5; TRBD1, the D gene given by the table, was not confirmed from the DNA. The CDR3 length is 20 residues, termini included. CDR1 is SGHTA and CDR2 is FQGNSA in the germline V gene. Here the CDR3 reads CASSLGTGSGYTFGSGTQYF.

V usage is TRBV6-6 and J usage is TRBJ2-7, with TRBD2 matching over 12 bases. Looked up from germline, CDR1 is MNHNY and CDR2 is SVGAGI (reference sequence). The CDR3 contains 13 residues. V lost 2 bases to trimming and J lost 7 bases; unmatched junction nucleotides: 0. The CDR3 here is CASSYGLAGEQYF. The CDR3 coding sequence is TGTGCCAGCAGTTACGGACTAGCGGGGGAGCAGTACTTC.

This clonotype has a count of ten or more. The chain joins TRBV3-1 to TRBJ2-3; D is perhaps TRBD1 or TRBD2 (5 bases each). This CDR3 spans 13 amino acids. Trimming left V 3 bases short and J 1 base short, with 5 bases between. Germline lookup yields CDR1 LGHDT and CDR2 YNNKEL (reference sequence). This CDR3 reads CASSQGRTDTQYF. The CDR3 nucleotides read TGTGCCAGCAGCCAGGGACGCACAGATACGCAGTATTTT.

The chain recombines TRBV6-2 or TRBV6-3 with TRBJ1-2, with 11 bases aligning to TRBD1. With 8 bases clipped from V and 8 bases from J, the junction kept 4 bases outside the gene matches. The CDR3 totals 12 residues. Germline CDR1 is MNHEY and CDR2 is SVGEGT. The chain's CDR3 is CASRDRGKGYTF. CDR3 bases: TGTGCCAGCCGGGACAGGGGGAAGGGCTACACCTTC.

This chain links TRBV5-4 with TRBJ2-3; 13 bases map to TRBD2. Germline-derived CDR1 and CDR2 are SGHNT and YYREEE (reference sequence). This CDR3 is built from 17 residues. J lost 2 bases, V lost 4 bases, and 7 bases had no gene match. As DNA, the CDR3 is TGTGCCAGCAGCCAACCGGGACTAGCGGGGACCACAGATACGCAGTATTTT. This gives the protein CASSQPGLAGTTDTQYF. Complete variable domain (other parts from reference TRBV5-4 and TRBJ2-3): ETGVTQSPTHLIKTRGQQVTLRCSSQSGHNTVSWYQQALGQGPQFIFQYYREEENGRGNFPPRFSGLQFPNYSSELNVNALELDDSALYLCASSQPGLAGTTDTQYFGPGTRLTVL.

This clonotype was seen ten or more times. The chain uses TRBV6-2 or TRBV6-3 and TRBJ1-5; D ambiguous. The germline V and J ends were trimmed by 8 bases and 1 base, with 12 bases remaining between them. Per germline, CDR1 MNHEY and CDR2 SVGEGT. This CDR3 is 14 amino acids long. The CDR3 region is CASRNRASNQPQHF. The CDR3 region has the DNA TGTGCCAGCCGGAACAGAGCCAGCAATCAGCCCCAGCATTTT.

There are many counts of this clonotype. This chain connects TRBV18 to TRBJ2-1, with 7 bases lining up with TRBD1. V lost 0 bases to trimming and J lost 2 bases; unmatched junction nucleotides: 7. The germline V gene has CDR1 KGHSH and CDR2 LQKENI. This CDR3 region has 17 residues. The CDR3 here is CASSPPRQGVPYNEQFF. CDR3 coding DNA: TGTGCCAGCTCACCACCGCGTCAGGGGGTACCCTACAATGAGCAGTTCTTC.

This clonotype came up a few times. This chain connects TRBV5-1 to TRBJ2-5; D is uncertain. In germline, CDR1 is SGHRS, CDR2 YFSETQ. The CDR3 runs 16 residues. V lost 1 base and J lost 4, with 17 bases in between. The CDR3 nucleotides are TGCGCCAGCAGCTTGAGACCTTCAAAAATCGTAGAGACCCAGTACTTC. Translating it yields CASSLRPSKIVETQYF.

This clonotype was seen a handful of times. The rearrangement joins TRBV12-3 or TRBV12-4 to TRBJ2-7, with unresolved D. CDR3 length: 12 residues. Trimming removed 5 bases at V and 5 bases at J, with 10 bases between. The CDR3 region is CASSLGINEQYF. The CDR3 nucleotides read TGTGCCAGCAGTCTAGGGATTAACGAGCAGTACTTC.

This clonotype was seen at least ten times. This chain joins TRBV7-6 and TRBJ2-1; D might be TRBD1 (5 bases). V was cut by 4 bases and J by 5 bases, with 12 bases left in between. Germline CDR1 SGHVS, CDR2 FNYEAQ. CDR3 length: 14 amino acids. Here the CDR3 reads CASSSGSGDNEQFF. The CDR3 nucleotides read TGTGCCAGCAGCTCAGGGTCCGGAGACAATGAGCAGTTCTTC.

The rearrangement joins TRBV29-1 to TRBJ1-2; possible D gene TRBD1, 6 bases. From germline, CDR1 is SQVTM and CDR2 ANQGSEA. The V end was cut by 4 bases, the J end by 4 bases, with 13 bases between. The CDR3 is made up of 13 amino acids. The CDR3 here is CSVVVAGVYGYTF. In DNA form, the CDR3 reads TGCAGCGTTGTAGTCGCAGGGGTCTATGGCTACACCTTC.

In its sample, this clonotype was seen many times. CDR3 coding DNA: TGCGCCAGCAGCTACGGTGGGGGTTCCTCCTACGAGCAGTACTTC. This sequence encodes CASSYGGGSSYEQYF. The V gene is TRBV5-1, the J gene TRBJ2-7, with D perhaps being TRBD1 or TRBD2 (5 bases each). Trimming cost V 3 bases and J 0 bases, with 13 bases left between them. CDR1 and CDR2 (germline): SGHRS, YFSETQ. There are 15 residues in the CDR3.

The CDR3 region is CASSFPKGQETQYF. The CDR3 coding sequence is TGTGCCAGCAGTTTTCCTAAGGGGCAAGAGACCCAGTACTTC. The rearrangement joins TRBV27 to TRBJ2-5; tentative D call: TRBD1 (5 bases). Per germline, CDR1 MNHEY and CDR2 SMNVEV (reference sequence). V was pared by 3 bases and J by 2 bases, with 10 bases between. This CDR3 spans 14 amino acids.

This clonotype was counted ten times or more. The rearrangement uses TRBV4-1 and TRBJ2-1; weak D call: TRBD1 (5 bases). Per germline, CDR1 MGHRA and CDR2 YSYEKL. This CDR3 contains 14 residues. Trimming took 1 base from V and 8 from J, leaving 12 bases between them. The CDR3 region is CASSQVGRVDEQFF. In DNA form, the CDR3 reads TGCGCCAGCAGCCAAGTAGGCAGGGTGGATGAGCAGTTCTTC.

This clonotype was recorded many times. The chain recombines TRBV4-1 with TRBJ2-1, with D uncertain. V was clipped by 0 bases and J by 2 bases, with 17 bases between them. The CDR3 loop spans 18 amino acids. Germline values: CDR1 MGHRA, CDR2 YSYEKL. CDR3 region: CASSQEMVGRKTYNEQFF. The CDR3 nucleotides are TGCGCCAGCAGCCAAGAGATGGTTGGCAGAAAAACCTACAATGAGCAGTTCTTC.

About this clonotype: A read error is likely here: a far larger clone is one base away. The V call is TRBV6-1, the J call TRBJ1-2, with 11 nucleotides matching TRBD1. Germline values: CDR1 MNHNS, CDR2 SASEGT. The CDR3 sequence is 14 residues long. DNA of the CDR3: TGTGTCAGCAGTCCCGGACAGGGGGCTTATGGCTACACCTTC. Its translation is CVSSPGQGAYGYTF.